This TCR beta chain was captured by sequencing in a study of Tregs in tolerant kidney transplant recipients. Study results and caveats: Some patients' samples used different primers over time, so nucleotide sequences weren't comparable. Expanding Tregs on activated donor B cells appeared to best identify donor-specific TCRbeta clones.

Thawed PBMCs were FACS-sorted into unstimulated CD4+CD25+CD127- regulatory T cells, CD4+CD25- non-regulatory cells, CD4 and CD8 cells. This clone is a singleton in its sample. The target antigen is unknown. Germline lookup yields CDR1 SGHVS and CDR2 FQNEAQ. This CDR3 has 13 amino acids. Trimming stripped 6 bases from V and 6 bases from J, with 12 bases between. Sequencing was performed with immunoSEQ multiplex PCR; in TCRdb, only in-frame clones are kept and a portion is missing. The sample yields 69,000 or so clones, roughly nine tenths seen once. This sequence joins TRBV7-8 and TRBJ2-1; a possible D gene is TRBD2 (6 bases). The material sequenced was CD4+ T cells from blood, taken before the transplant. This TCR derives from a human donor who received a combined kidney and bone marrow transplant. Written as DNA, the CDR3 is TGTGCCAGCAGAGCCGGGACTGTCAATGAGCAGTTCTTC. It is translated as CASRAGTVNEQFF. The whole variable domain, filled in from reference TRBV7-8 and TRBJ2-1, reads GAGVSQSPRYKVAKRGQDVALRCDPISGHVSLFWYQQALGQGPEFLTYFQNEAQLDKSGLPSDRFFAERPEGSVSTLKIQRTQQEDSAVYLCASRAGTVNEQFFGPGTRLTVL.